This T cell receptor beta chain appears in the sequencing data of a study of T cell responses to AZD1222 COVID-19 vaccine (dated by TCRdb to the early 2020s). For the wider study: TCR sequencing covered 230 or so trial participants: 200 to 220 given two doses of AZD1222 and 26 given two doses of MenACWY control vaccine. Trial participants were enrolled by age into subgroups of 18-55, 56-69 and 70-plus years, and roughly 150, 30 and 60 TCR-sequenced participants, respectively, were included in these subgroups.

Notes on this clone: Its binding antigen is unknown. No much larger clone is present one base from it, and per-base qualities are unavailable.

The sample's time point label is to be understood as: about 28 days (+/-7) after the second vaccine dose. AZD1222 recipients given second doses at about 4 weeks or at about 12 weeks were pooled, since spike-specific TCR depth and breadth were not found to differ between the two schedules. Vaccinee samples came from UK trials COV001 and COV002, including a single-blind randomized controlled phase 2/3 trial of AZD1222 (ChAdOx1 nCoV-19) in healthy adults. Trial participant PBMC samples were collected at day 0 and day 28 after the second dose for TCRbeta chain sequencing. The germline V gene (reference sequence) gives CDR1 as GTSNPN and CDR2 as SVGIG. V is reduced by 0 bases and J by 7 bases, leaving a spacing of 9 bases between them. Inclusive of the bounding cysteine and phenylalanine, the CDR3 is 12 residues long. Of all the DNA, just the CDR3 is kept, 36 bases in frame from base 1. The CDR3 regions of human TCRbeta chains were analyzed by immunosequencing. Per the authors' processing: Repertoire TCRs were matched against a reference library of SARS-CoV-2-specific TCRs generated with the MIRA antigen-specificity platform. Breadth was defined as the fraction of unique TCRs that were SARS-CoV-2-associated, and depth was defined as the fraction of total T cells that were SARS-CoV-2-associated. Using the MIRA data, each spike-specific TCR was mapped to the spike region that the TCR reacts to and placed in a CD4 or CD8 class. Log10-transformed breadth and depth values were compared by one-way ANOVA with Sidak's multiple comparisons tests. Sourced from immuneACCESS, this table was stored by TCRdb with only in-frame sequences that have V and J called. A share of the clones is absent; for the studies checked, an unresolved V gene accounts for under half, and the remainder has no known explanation. For V, J and clone size, that table is used; D and trimming come from the DNA. The sample yields roughly 180,000 clones; about 89% were counted once. The leading ten clones occupy approximately 3.4% of the sample.

Results and caveats for the whole study, not just this receptor: Because no day 14 peak-response samples were available, the repertoires could be characterized only after the peak T cell response. Participants were mostly white British, with more females than males. The authors suggested clonal diversity may have been underestimated. The 56-69-year group was small, and its depth increase did not reach significance, likely because of low power. Reportedly, close to half of the unique spike-specific TCRs recognized epitopes lying outside the regions that are mutated in the B.1.351 and B.1.1.7 variants. Spike-specific TCR breadth and depth rose significantly after two AZD1222 doses compared with day 0 and with MenACWY recipients. Conclusions about previously exposed vaccinees are limited, since just 6 or 7 AZD1222 recipients were seropositive for SARS-CoV-2 at baseline. Vaccine-associated CD4 TCRs spanned the whole spike protein, with dominant responses in regions 160-218 and 743-854.

The specimen was peripheral blood, collected 28 days after the second AZD1222 dose. The chain is encoded by TRBV30 joined to TRBJ1-1; TRBD1 is a weak D gene call, 5 bases matching. The sequence came from an adult who received the AZD1222 COVID-19 vaccine. The CDR3: CAWSVGGGEAFF. The nucleotide sequence reads TGTGCCTGGAGTGTCGGGGGTGGTGAAGCTTTCTTT.